The next 10 T cell receptor beta chains were all read from a single sample in a study of blood T cells in healthy people across ages. A second PCR, run for roughly 7 to 11 cycles, used a sample-barcoded 5' primer plus a J-beta primer mix. TCRdb re-derived calls from the 5' RACE reads in MiXCR, one entry per CDR3 protein. The sample has hundreds of thousands of distinct CDR3 sequences; about 42% are singletons. Sequenced material: blood. The receptors shown here come from a woman aged 55 to 70 in good health.

To note about this clonotype: An end of the junction differs from the germline gene, which may be a read error. The rearrangement uses TRBV5-1 and TRBJ2-3; 9 bases align to TRBD2. Germline CDR1 and CDR2: SGHRS and YFSETQ. The CDR3 totals 20 residues. CDR3 amino acids: CAGSPTLGNWAGGPTDTQYF. For the CDR3, the DNA is TGCGCCGGCAGCCCAACTCTAGGGAATTGGGCGGGGGGGCCCACAGATACGCAGTATTTT. Drawing the rest from reference TRBV5-1 and TRBJ2-3, the complete variable domain is KAGVTQTPRYLIKTRGQQVTLSCSPISGHRSVSWYQQTPGQGLQFLFEYFSETQRNKGNFPGRFSGRQFSNSRSEMNVSTLELGDSALYLCAGSPTLGNWAGGPTDTQYFGPGTRLTVL.

This clonotype was counted only a few times. This chain uses TRBV29-1 with TRBJ2-1; 10 nucleotides match TRBD2. Germline V gene data show CDR1 as SQVTM and CDR2 as ANQGSEA. This CDR3 region has 16 residues. Trimming cost V 5 bases and J 9 bases; bases outside gene matches: 16. The CDR3 reads CSVFRVEAGGPGEQFF. The CDR3 bases are TGCAGCGTTTTCAGGGTAGAAGCGGGAGGGCCGGGTGAGCAGTTCTTC.

This clonotype was counted a few times. This chain links TRBV7-8 with TRBJ2-3; 8 nucleotides align to TRBD2. V dropped 2 bases and J dropped 0; count of bases not matched to a gene: 7. The germline V gene has CDR1 SGHVS and CDR2 FQNEAQ. The CDR3 length is 17 residues. DNA for the CDR3: TGTGCCAGCAGCTTATCCCGTCTAGCGGGTAGCACAGATACGCAGTATTTT. As protein: CASSLSRLAGSTDTQYF.

Points on this clonotype: A read error is possible here, since a much larger clone lies one base away. This chain connects TRBV7-3 to TRBJ2-2, with D hard to call. V was cut by 5 bases and J by 4 bases, with 5 bases left in between. The CDR3 has 12 residues. The V gene's germline CDR1 is SGHTA and CDR2 FQGTGA. CDR3 DNA: TGTGCCAGCAGCCCAGTCACCGGGGAGCTGTTTTTT. Translating gives CASSPVTGELFF.

V usage is TRBV6-6 and J usage is TRBJ1-1; the D is unclear. The V and J ends lost 7 bases and 1 base respectively, with 13 bases between them. Looked up from germline, CDR1 is MNHNY and CDR2 is SVGAGI (reference sequence). The CDR3 runs to 14 residues. The CDR3 region is CASTSDGTNTEAFF. The CDR3 DNA reads as TGTGCCAGCACCTCCGACGGAACGAACACTGAAGCTTTCTTT.

The chain uses TRBV3-1 and TRBJ2-5; 10 bases line up with TRBD1. TRBJ2-7 explains the end of the DNA better; the J call may be wrong. There are 15 residues in the CDR3. Germline V gives CDR1 LGHDT, CDR2 YNNKEL (reference sequence). The CDR3 nucleotides read TGTGCCAGCAGCCTTGCCGGGACAGGGGAATACGAGCAGTACTTC. This encodes CASSLAGTGEYEQYF.

This clonotype was seen a handful of times. CDR3 coding DNA: TGTGCCAGCAGTGGAAGTAGTAGTGGCTCCTATAATTCACCCCTCCACTTT. Translating gives CASSGSSSGSYNSPLHF. The V and J genes are TRBV6-1 and TRBJ1-6; D is undetermined. Trimming pared 4 bases from V and 0 bases from J, leaving 13 bases between. Germline V gives CDR1 MNHNS, CDR2 SASEGT. This CDR3 region has 17 residues.

V and J are TRBV12-3 or TRBV12-4 and TRBJ1-5; TRBD1 matches 10 bases. The CDR3 extends over 16 amino acids. The V and J ends lost 3 bases and 4 bases, in that order; junction bases with no gene match: 6. CDR3 residues: CASSFGTGEGNQPQHF. As DNA, the CDR3 is TGTGCCAGCAGTTTCGGGACAGGGGAAGGGAATCAGCCCCAGCATTTT.

The V gene is TRBV5-1, the J gene TRBJ2-5; D is tentatively TRBD1 or TRBD2 (5 bases each). CDR3 length equals 13 residues. The V gene lost 3 bases and the J gene lost 4 bases, with 10 bases spanning the gap. Germline CDR1 SGHRS, CDR2 YFSETQ. In DNA form, the CDR3 reads TGCGCCAGCAGCTCGGGACCTGGAGAGACCCAGTACTTC. Translating it yields CASSSGPGETQYF.

This rearrangement joins TRBV24-1 to TRBJ2-1; D possibly corresponds to TRBD1 (5 bases). The CDR3 length is 15 residues. Between the trimmed V and J ends, which lost 1 base and 7 bases, there was a span of 13 bases. Germline V gene lookup returns CDR1 KGHDR and CDR2 SFDVKD. The CDR3 DNA reads as TGTGCCACCAGTGATTTTGCAGCAGGGATGAATGAGCAGTTCTTC. This codes for CATSDFAAGMNEQFF.